The 27 T cell receptor beta chains listed next were all sequenced from one sample in a study of metastatic and nonmetastatic thyroid tumors. TCRdb re-analyzed the PCR reads through MiXCR. The sample carries under 30,000 clones, 20% to 25% recorded once. Treatment of any kind had been given to no patient before thyroid surgery. The specimen was blood. The receptors come from a male donor with papillary thyroid cancer or a benign thyroid nodule (not recorded which). Some clones in this sample may be carry-over from other donors' samples.

Concerning this clone: The same CDR3 also results from other DNA sequences found in this sample. This chain joins TRBV6-4 and TRBJ2-7; D not certain. Germline assignment: CDR1 MRHNA and CDR2 SNTAGT. V shed 4 bases and J shed 5 bases, with 18 bases lying between them. The CDR3 consists of 15 residues. The CDR3 DNA reads TGTGCCAGCAGTGTGTCGGCTGAACCCAGCGACGAGCAGTACTTC. It specifies CASSVSAEPSDEQYF.

The J gene is TRBJ1-3, the V gene TRBV6-1; 9 bases are a match to TRBD1. This CDR3 has 17 residues. The V gene end was trimmed by 4 bases and the J gene end by 4 bases; junction bases not matched to a gene: 11. CDR1 is MNHNS and CDR2 is SASEGT in the germline V gene. The chain's CDR3 is CASSVGVQGARGNTIYF. The CDR3 nucleotides read TGTGCCAGCAGTGTTGGGGTACAGGGGGCCAGAGGAAACACCATATATTTT.

There are many counts of this clone. For the CDR3, the DNA is TGTGCCAGCAGCCAAGAAAACCTCGCGGGCACAGATACGCAGTATTTT. Translated, it gives CASSQENLAGTDTQYF. The V gene is TRBV14, the J gene TRBJ2-3; D is unclear. The length of the CDR3 is 16 residues. Trimming removed 0 bases from V and 1 base from J, with 11 bases in between. Germline V gives CDR1 SGHDN, CDR2 FVKESK.

The chain carries TRBV9 and TRBJ2-1; D not certain. The CDR3 covers 14 residues. The germline gives CDR1 SGDLS, CDR2 YYNGEE. V was pared by 5 bases and J by 0 bases, with 9 bases between. CDR3 sequence reads: CASSLGSSYNEQFF. The CDR3 DNA sequence: TGTGCCAGCAGTTTAGGAAGCTCCTACAATGAGCAGTTCTTC. Drawing the rest from reference TRBV9 and TRBJ2-1, the complete variable domain is DSGVTQTPKHLITATGQRVTLRCSPRSGDLSVYWYQQSLDQGLQFLIQYYNGEERAKGNILERFSAQQFPDLHSELNLSSLELGDSALYFCASSLGSSYNEQFFGPGTRLTVL.

This clone came up many times. A much larger clone differs from this one at a single base, so this may be a read error. The chain links TRBV19 to TRBJ1-6; TRBD1 aligns across 7 bases. This CDR3 is built from 14 residues. Germline V CDR1 and CDR2: LNHDA, SQIVND (reference sequence). The CDR3 region is CAGRGTVEHSPLHF. CDR3 coding DNA: TGTGCCGGTAGAGGGACAGTAGAACATTCACCCCTCCACTTT.

This clone is medium-sized (0.01 to 0.1%). The chain joins TRBV20-1 to TRBJ1-1; 8 nucleotides agree with TRBD1. J lost 1 base, V lost 4 bases, and 8 bases had no gene match. Germline values: CDR1 DFQATT, CDR2 SNEGSKA (reference sequence). CDR3 size: 15 residues. CDR3 sequence: CSAKETGVGNTEAFF. The CDR3 DNA reads as TGCAGTGCTAAAGAGACAGGGGTTGGGAACACTGAAGCTTTCTTT.

This clone was counted many times. The V and J genes are TRBV7-2 and TRBJ2-5; D possibly corresponds to TRBD2 (5 bases). Per the germline V gene, CDR1 is SGHTA and CDR2 is FQGNSA. The V and J ends lost 5 bases and 0 bases respectively, with 10 bases between them. The CDR3 runs 14 residues. The CDR3 here is CASSRFGDQETQYF. CDR3 nucleotides: TGTGCCAGCAGCCGCTTCGGGGACCAAGAGACCCAGTACTTC.

This clone has a count of ten or more. In DNA form, the CDR3 reads TGTGCCAGCACCAAGCGGCGGAGCCAACAAGAGACCCAGTACTTC. Translating it yields CASTKRRSQQETQYF. The gene calls are TRBV11-2 and TRBJ2-5; perhaps TRBD2 as D (5 bases). Trimming pared 7 bases from V and 2 bases from J, leaving 17 bases between. The CDR3 consists of 15 residues. The germline V gene has CDR1 SGHAT and CDR2 FQNNGV.

This clone was seen at least ten times. This chain links TRBV24-1 with TRBJ1-2, with TRBD1 as a possible D gene (5 bases). Trimming took 3 bases from V and 4 from J, leaving 8 bases between them. CDR1 and CDR2 (germline): KGHDR, SFDVKD. This CDR3 contains 13 residues. This chain's CDR3 is CATSDQGFYGYTF. In DNA, the CDR3 is TGTGCCACCAGTGATCAGGGTTTCTATGGCTACACCTTC.

This clone appeared many times. The chain links TRBV13 to TRBJ1-6; maybe TRBD1 (6 bases). The V gene's germline CDR1 is PRHDT and CDR2 FYEKMQ (reference sequence). With 5 bases removed from V and 7 bases from J, the gap between germline ends came to 21 bases. This CDR3 comprises 17 residues. The DNA for the CDR3 is TGTGCCAGCAGCCGGAAAACGAACAGGGACTTGAATTCACCCCTCCACTTT. Amino acid sequence: CASSRKTNRDLNSPLHF.

The chain is built from TRBV11-3 and TRBJ2-1; TRBD2 matches at 15 bases. Per germline, CDR1 SGHNT and CDR2 YENEEA. Trimming cost V 5 bases and J 7 bases; bases outside gene matches: 12. The CDR3 has 18 residues. CDR3 protein: CASSQFKAGTSGRNEQFF. CDR3 nucleotide sequence: TGTGCCAGCAGCCAATTTAAGGCCGGGACTAGCGGGAGGAATGAGCAGTTCTTC. The full variable domain, with the rest looked up from reference TRBV11-3 and TRBJ2-1, is EAGVVQSPRYKIIEKKQPVAFWCNPISGHNTLYWYLQNLGQGPELLIRYENEEAVDDSQLPKDRFSAERLKGVDSTLKIQPAELGDSAVYLCASSQFKAGTSGRNEQFFGPGTRLTVL.

J is TRBJ2-3 and V is TRBV18, with 7 bases that match TRBD1. Per the germline V gene, CDR1 is KGHSH and CDR2 is LQKENI. V gave up 2 bases and J gave up 1 base; unmatched junction bases: 0. The CDR3 covers 14 residues. CDR3 DNA: TGTGCCAGCTCACCAACAGGGGGCACAGATACGCAGTATTTT. It yields the protein CASSPTGGTDTQYF.

This clone was seen many times. The chain joins TRBV27 to TRBJ2-5, with TRBD2 matching 14 bases. V shed 6 bases, J shed 7 bases, and the junction held 13 bases outside the gene matches. The CDR3 runs 17 residues. From germline, CDR1 is MNHEY and CDR2 SMNVEV (reference sequence). The CDR3 nucleotides read TGTGCCAGCAGGAACTTGGGACTAGCGGGAGAATTAGCGACCCAGTACTTC. This translates into CASRNLGLAGELATQYF.

This clone was seen ten or more times. The V gene is TRBV6-5, the J gene TRBJ2-7; D gene uncertain. Germline lookup yields CDR1 MNHEY and CDR2 SVGAGI. The CDR3 consists of 15 residues. V lost 2 bases, J lost 1 base, and 12 bases lay in between. The CDR3 DNA reads TGTGCCAGCAGTTACGACCGGGCAGGTTCCTACGAGCAGTACTTC. Residues: CASSYDRAGSYEQYF.

The chain uses TRBV5-1 and TRBJ1-1; no firm D call. The CDR3 totals 13 residues. Trimming shortened V by 0 bases and J by 8 bases, and 11 bases separated the two germline ends. Germline CDR1 is SGHRS and CDR2 is YFSETQ. The CDR3 nucleotides are TGCGCCAGCAGCTTGGCCGGACCTACGGAAGCTTTCTTT. Its translation is CASSLAGPTEAFF.

This clone was picked up many times. The rearrangement uses TRBV7-9 and TRBJ1-4, with TRBD1 identical over 8 bases. The trim removed 3 bases at V and 4 bases at J, leaving 1 base unmatched. Germline CDR1 reads SEHNR; CDR2 reads FQNEAQ (reference sequence). The CDR3 runs to 14 residues. The CDR3 DNA is TGTGCCAGCAGCTTCACAGGGGGTAATGAAAAACTGTTTTTT. Protein sequence: CASSFTGGNEKLFF.

This clone was counted many times. This chain connects TRBV6-1 to TRBJ1-1; 7 positions match TRBD1. The germline CDR1 and CDR2 sequences are MNHNS and SASEGT. CDR3 length equals 14 residues. Trimming cost V 7 bases and J 2 bases; bases outside gene matches: 7. CDR3 nucleotides: TGTGCCAGCACCTCCAAGGGGGCCAACACTGAAGCTTTCTTT. Translating gives CASTSKGANTEAFF.

The sample holds a few counts of this clone. As the CDR3 is not closed by the conserved phenylalanine or tryptophan, this likely results from a read error. V is TRBV6-1 and J is TRBJ1-2, with 8 positions matching TRBD1. Unmatched junction bases numbered 8, after V lost 7 bases and J lost 7 bases. This CDR3 has 13 amino acids. Germline V gives CDR1 MNHNS, CDR2 SASEGT. This CDR3 is CASIYGQGSGYTL. The CDR3 DNA sequence: TGTGCCAGCATCTATGGACAGGGCTCTGGCTACACCTTA.

This clone was observed at least ten times. This sample also contains other DNA sequences that code for the same CDR3. V gene TRBV28 combines with J gene TRBJ2-1; D is undetermined. The CDR3 loop spans 12 amino acids. Germline CDR1 and CDR2: MDHEN and SYDVKM. Trimming left V 8 bases short and J 5 bases short, with 10 bases between. The CDR3 nucleotides are TGTGCCAGCCATACCAGCCACAATGAGCAGTTCTTC. Protein product: CASHTSHNEQFF.

This clone has at least ten counts. The V call is TRBV5-1, the J call TRBJ2-7; TRBD2 is a possible D gene (6 bases). The germline V and J ends were trimmed by 0 bases and 2 bases, with 12 bases remaining between them. This CDR3 spans 15 amino acids. The germline V gene encodes CDR1 SGHRS and CDR2 YFSETQ. CDR3 sequence reads: CASSLGIGGTYEQYF. The CDR3 DNA sequence: TGCGCCAGCAGCTTGGGTATCGGGGGAACCTACGAGCAGTACTTC.

This clone was counted a few times. V gene TRBV6-1 combines with J gene TRBJ2-7, with 9 bases identical to TRBD1. Trimming cost V 3 bases and J 6 bases; bases outside gene matches: 6. Germline V gene sequence: CDR1 MNHNS, CDR2 SASEGT. The CDR3 covers 14 residues. The CDR3 region is CASSDRTGVSEQYF. CDR3 nucleotides: TGTGCCAGCAGTGACAGGACAGGGGTAAGCGAGCAGTACTTC.

On this clone: At one boundary the junction diverges from the germline segment, which might be a read error. V and J are TRBV12-3 or TRBV12-4 and TRBJ1-2; no clear D gene. The CDR3 length is 13 residues. CDR3 sequence reads: CASSLVYSAGYSF. DNA of the CDR3: TGTGCCAGCAGTTTAGTGTACAGCGCTGGCTACAGCTTC.

J is TRBJ2-2 and V is TRBV7-9; D unresolved. Trimming removed 10 bases at V and 1 base at J, with 7 bases between. The CDR3 is 12 amino acids. CDR1 and CDR2 from the germline V gene are SEHNR and FQNEAQ (reference sequence). CDR3 protein: CATRLNTGELFF. The DNA for the CDR3 is TGTGCCACCAGGTTGAACACCGGGGAGCTGTTTTTT.

By sample fraction, this clone is medium-sized. This same CDR3 is encoded by further DNA sequences in the sample. V is TRBV30 and J is TRBJ1-3; unclear D gene. V was pared by 4 bases and J by 4 bases, with 8 bases between. Germline CDR1 is GTSNPN and CDR2 is SVGIG (reference sequence). The CDR3 has 12 residues. The CDR3 spells CAWKAVGNTIYF. CDR3 sequence (DNA): TGTGCCTGGAAAGCTGTGGGAAACACCATATATTTT.

The V gene is TRBV12-3 or TRBV12-4, the J gene TRBJ1-5; TRBD1 matches at 9 bases. The CDR3 loop spans 15 amino acids. The CDR3 is CCSSLGQGSDQPQHF. CDR3 nucleotides: TGTTGCAGCAGTTTGGGACAGGGTTCGGATCAGCCCCAGCATTTT.

This clone has ten or more counts. The chain recombines TRBV30 with TRBJ2-5; D is perhaps TRBD2 (5 bases). The CDR3 contains 15 residues. Trimming took 0 bases from V and 2 from J, leaving 13 bases between them. Germline CDR1 reads GTSNPN; CDR2 reads SVGIG (reference sequence). CDR3 residues: CAWSVGQDLQETQYF. The CDR3 nucleotides are TGTGCCTGGAGTGTAGGTCAGGACTTGCAAGAGACCCAGTACTTC.

Ten or more counts support this clone. The rearrangement links TRBV14 to TRBJ2-7; no clear D. The germline gives CDR1 SGHDN, CDR2 FVKESK. CDR3 length: 13 residues. Between the trimmed V and J ends, which lost 7 bases and 1 base, there was a span of 11 bases. The CDR3 DNA sequence: TGTGCCAGCAACAAAGGGTGGTCCTACGAGCAGTACTTC. This translates into CASNKGWSYEQYF.